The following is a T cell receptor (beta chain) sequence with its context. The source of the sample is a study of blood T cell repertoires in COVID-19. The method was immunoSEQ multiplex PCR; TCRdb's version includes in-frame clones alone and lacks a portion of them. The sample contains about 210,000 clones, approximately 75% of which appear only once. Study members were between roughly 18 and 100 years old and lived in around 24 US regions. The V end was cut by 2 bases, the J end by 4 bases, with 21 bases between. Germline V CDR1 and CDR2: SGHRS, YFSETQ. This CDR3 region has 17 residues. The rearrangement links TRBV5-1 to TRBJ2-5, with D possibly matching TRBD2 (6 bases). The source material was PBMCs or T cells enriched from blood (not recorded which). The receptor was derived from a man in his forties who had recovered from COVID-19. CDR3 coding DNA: TGCGCCAGCAGCTTTATCTCGGCGGGAATTCAGGGAGAGACCCAGTACTTC. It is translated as CASSFISAGIQGETQYF. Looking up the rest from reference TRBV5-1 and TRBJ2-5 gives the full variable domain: KAGVTQTPRYLIKTRGQQVTLSCSPISGHRSVSWYQQTPGQGLQFLFEYFSETQRNKGNFPGRFSGRQFSNSRSEMNVSTLELGDSALYLCASSFISAGIQGETQYFGPGTRLLVL.